Reported below is one TCR beta chain. Time point given: blood 4 weeks post-SBRT, at nephrectomy. The treatment was: 15 Gy SBRT to primary tumor, nephrectomy 4 weeks later. Germline CDR1 is MNHEY and CDR2 is SVGAGI. V was clipped by 0 bases and J by 4 bases, with 12 bases between them. The CDR3 runs 16 residues. This record comes from a study of radiation and T cells in renal cell carcinoma. Sequencing used immunoSEQ multiplex PCR; TCRdb keeps in-frame clones, though not all of them. This repertoire shows just over 95,000 clones, 75% to 85% found once; its top ten account for about 7.2%. The receptor comes from a man in his fifties or sixties with renal cell carcinoma. J is TRBJ2-2 and V is TRBV6-5; D is perhaps TRBD1 (5 bases). The material was blood, obtained from a patient whose treatment included radiotherapy and nephrectomy. The DNA for the CDR3 is TGTGCCAGCAGTTACTCCTCAGGGTCCCTCACCGGGGAGCTGTTTTTT. Its translation: CASSYSSGSLTGELFF.